This T cell receptor (beta chain) was found in a study of glioma-infiltrating T cells after dendritic cell vaccination. Study-level background: Dendritic cell vaccination trial patients had either newly diagnosed or recurrent glioblastoma. Dendritic cell vaccine was injected intradermally three times, biweekly. Between the early 2000s and the early 2010s, patients got autologous tumor lysate-pulsed dendritic cell vaccines.

In germline, CDR1 is MNHEY, CDR2 SVGAGI. V was pared by 6 bases and J by 4 bases, with 7 bases of the junction left unmatched. This CDR3 has 15 residues. The primer mix had 60 V beta and 13 J beta primers. Some clones are missing from TCRdb's copy, which holds only in-frame ones; the method was immunoSEQ multiplex PCR. The sample has tens of thousands of clones, around 87% seen once. Time point given: after dendritic cell vaccination, including at tumor progression/relapse. The gene calls are TRBV6-5 and TRBJ1-5; 9 bases align to TRBD1. This TCR derives from a human donor with glioblastoma. The input for sequencing was blood, taken after dendritic cell vaccination. Here the CDR3 reads CASRRGTGRNQPQHF. Here the CDR3 DNA reads TGTGCCAGCAGGCGCGGGACAGGGAGGAATCAGCCCCAGCATTTT.